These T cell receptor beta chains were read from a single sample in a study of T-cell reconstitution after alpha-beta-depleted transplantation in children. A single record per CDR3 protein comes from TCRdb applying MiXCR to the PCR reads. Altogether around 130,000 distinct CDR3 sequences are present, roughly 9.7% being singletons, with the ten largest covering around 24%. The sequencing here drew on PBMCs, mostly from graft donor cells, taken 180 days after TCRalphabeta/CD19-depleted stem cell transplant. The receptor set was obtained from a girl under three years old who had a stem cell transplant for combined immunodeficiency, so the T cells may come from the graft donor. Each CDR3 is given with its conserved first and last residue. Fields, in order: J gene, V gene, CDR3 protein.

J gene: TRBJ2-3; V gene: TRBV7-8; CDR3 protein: CASSLGQTGDTDTQYF
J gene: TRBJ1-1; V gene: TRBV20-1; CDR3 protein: CSATQGQGNTEAFF
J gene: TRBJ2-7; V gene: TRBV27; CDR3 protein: CASSLPSPGTGELEQYF
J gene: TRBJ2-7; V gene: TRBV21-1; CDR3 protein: CASGLRGGPFLYEQYF
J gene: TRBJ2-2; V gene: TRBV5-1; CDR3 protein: CASSLVRADTGELFF
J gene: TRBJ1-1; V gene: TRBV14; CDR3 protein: CASSPRTVNTEAFF
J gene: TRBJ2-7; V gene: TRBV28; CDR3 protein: CASSFSPDRVYVYEQYF
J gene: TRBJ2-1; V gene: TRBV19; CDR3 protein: CASSIGVTGRGEQFF
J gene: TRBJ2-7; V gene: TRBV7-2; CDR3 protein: CASANGAGYEQYF
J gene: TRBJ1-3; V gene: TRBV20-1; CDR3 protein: CSARQAGNTIYF
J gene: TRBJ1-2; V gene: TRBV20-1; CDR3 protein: CSARDGRRGTGTDGYTF
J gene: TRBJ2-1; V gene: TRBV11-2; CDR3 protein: CASTWAWGDEQFF
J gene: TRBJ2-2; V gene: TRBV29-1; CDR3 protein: CSVVSGSNTGELFF
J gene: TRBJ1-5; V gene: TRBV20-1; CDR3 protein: CSALRVDNQPQHF
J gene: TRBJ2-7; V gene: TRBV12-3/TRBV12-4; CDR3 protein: CAGSLAQAGGPGEQYF
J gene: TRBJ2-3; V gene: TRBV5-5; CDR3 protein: CASSLGQGRTDTQYF
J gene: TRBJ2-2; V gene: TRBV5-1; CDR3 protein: CASSLNQGATTGELFF
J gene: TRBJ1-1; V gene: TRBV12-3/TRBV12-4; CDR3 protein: CASSSGTGVEAFF